This TCR beta chain is drawn from a study of cytomegalovirus exposure and HLA in healthy donors. Findings and caveats of the study: V- and J-gene trimming in TCR beta was tied to a missense DCLRE1C variant by an analysis performed later. The classifier was said to identify cytomegalovirus status with high specificity and sensitivity.

On this clone: Its antigen is not known.

The V end was cut by 7 bases, the J end by 2 bases, with 12 bases between. From germline, CDR1 is LNHDA and CDR2 SQIVND (reference sequence). The CDR3 consists of 13 residues. All donors participated as healthy donors of bone marrow. 13 Jbeta primers and 60 Vbeta primers were used for the PCR. Authors' data handling: Approximately 11 million shared chains were among about 80 million unique TCR beta chains counted in a later analysis. Clones were read by immunoSEQ multiplex PCR, and TCRdb kept only the in-frame ones, dropping some. The V and J calls and clone size were taken over from that table, and D and trimming were inferred from the DNA. Of about 200,000 clones detected, around 85% appear once; the ten largest clones hold around 2%.

The gene calls are TRBV19 and TRBJ2-7, with D possibly TRBD2 on 6 matching bases. Sample: PBMCs. The receptor comes from a man between 18 and 29 years old in good health and CMV-seronegative. For the CDR3, the DNA is TGTGCCAGTAAGGGCGGGACGGCCTACGAGCAGTACTTC. Translated, it gives CASKGGTAYEQYF.